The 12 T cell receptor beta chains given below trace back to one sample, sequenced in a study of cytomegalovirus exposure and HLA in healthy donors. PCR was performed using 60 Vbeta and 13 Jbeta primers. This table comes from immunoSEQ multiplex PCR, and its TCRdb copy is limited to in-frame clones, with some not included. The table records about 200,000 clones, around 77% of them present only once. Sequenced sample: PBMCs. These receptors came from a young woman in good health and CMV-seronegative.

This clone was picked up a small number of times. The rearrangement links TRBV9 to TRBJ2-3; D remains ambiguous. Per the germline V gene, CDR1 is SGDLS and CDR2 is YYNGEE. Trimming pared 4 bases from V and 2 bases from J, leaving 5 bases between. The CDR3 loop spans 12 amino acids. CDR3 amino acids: CASSFLTDTQYF. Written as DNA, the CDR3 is TGTGCCAGCAGCTTCCTCACAGATACGCAGTATTTT.

CDR3: CASSVDPTPREQYF. CDR3 in DNA: TGTGCCAGCAGTGTCGACCCAACCCCTAGGGAGCAGTACTTC. The V and J genes are TRBV27 and TRBJ2-7, with no clear D. From germline, CDR1 is MNHEY and CDR2 SMNVEV (reference sequence). This CDR3 region has 14 residues. V lost 5 bases and J 7 bases, leaving 18 bases between the germline ends.

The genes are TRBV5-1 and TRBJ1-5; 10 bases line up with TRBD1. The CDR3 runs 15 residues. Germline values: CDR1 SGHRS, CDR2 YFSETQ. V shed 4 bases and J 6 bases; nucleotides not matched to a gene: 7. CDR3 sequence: CASSQGQGSAQPQHF. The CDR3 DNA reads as TGCGCCAGCAGCCAGGGACAGGGGTCGGCTCAGCCCCAGCATTTT.

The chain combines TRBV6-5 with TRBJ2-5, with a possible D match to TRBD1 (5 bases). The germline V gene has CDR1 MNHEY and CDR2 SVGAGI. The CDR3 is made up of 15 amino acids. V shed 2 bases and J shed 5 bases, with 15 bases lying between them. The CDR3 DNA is TGTGCCAGCAGTTACGGGGCTCGCCCGTGGGAGACCCAGTACTTC. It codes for CASSYGARPWETQYF.

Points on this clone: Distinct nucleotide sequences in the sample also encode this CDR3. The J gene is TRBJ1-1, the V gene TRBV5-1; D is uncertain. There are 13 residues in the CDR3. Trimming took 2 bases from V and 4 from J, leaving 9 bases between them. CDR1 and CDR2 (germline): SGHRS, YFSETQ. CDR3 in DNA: TGCGCCAGCAGCTTAGGGCGGGGCACTGAAGCTTTCTTT. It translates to CASSLGRGTEAFF.

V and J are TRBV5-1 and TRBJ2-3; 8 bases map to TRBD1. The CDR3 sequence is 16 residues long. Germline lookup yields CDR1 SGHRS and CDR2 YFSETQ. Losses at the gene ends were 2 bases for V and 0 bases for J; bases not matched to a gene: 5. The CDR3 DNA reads TGCGCCAGCAGCTTCCGACGGGACAGGAGCACAGATACGCAGTATTTT. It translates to CASSFRRDRSTDTQYF.

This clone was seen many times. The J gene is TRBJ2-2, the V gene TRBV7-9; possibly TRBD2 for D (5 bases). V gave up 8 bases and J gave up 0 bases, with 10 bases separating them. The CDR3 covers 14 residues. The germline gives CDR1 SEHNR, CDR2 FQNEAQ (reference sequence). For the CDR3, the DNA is TGTGCCAGCCAGGACTGGTCGAACACCGGGGAGCTGTTTTTT. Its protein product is CASQDWSNTGELFF.

CDR3 nucleotides: TGCGCCAGCAGCTTGGGGCTAGCGGGGATAAGCACAGATACGCAGTATTTT. It translates to CASSLGLAGISTDTQYF. This chain connects TRBV5-1 to TRBJ2-3, with 9 bases that match TRBD2. The CDR3 runs 17 residues. V lost 0 bases and J lost 0; bases outside the gene matches: 5. In germline, CDR1 is SGHRS, CDR2 YFSETQ.

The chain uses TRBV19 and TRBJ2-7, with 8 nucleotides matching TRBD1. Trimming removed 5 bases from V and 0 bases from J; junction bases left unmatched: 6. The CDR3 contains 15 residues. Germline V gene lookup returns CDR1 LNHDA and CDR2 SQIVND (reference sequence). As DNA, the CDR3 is TGTGCCAGTAGTCCCCGACAGGGGATCTCCTACGAGCAGTACTTC. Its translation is CASSPRQGISYEQYF.

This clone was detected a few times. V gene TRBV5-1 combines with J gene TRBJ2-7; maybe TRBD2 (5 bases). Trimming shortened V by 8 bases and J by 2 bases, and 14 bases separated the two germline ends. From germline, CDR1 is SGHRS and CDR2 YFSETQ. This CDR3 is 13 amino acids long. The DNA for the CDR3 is TGCGCCAGTTCCCCGGGATTCGCCTACGAGCAGTACTTC. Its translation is CASSPGFAYEQYF.

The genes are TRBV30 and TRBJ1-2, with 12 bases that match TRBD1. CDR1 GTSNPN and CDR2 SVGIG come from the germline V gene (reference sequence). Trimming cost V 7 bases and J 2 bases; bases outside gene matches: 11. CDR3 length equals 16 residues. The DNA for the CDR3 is TGTGCCTTCCGCCGGGACAGGGGGCTCTCCAACTATGGCTACACCTTC. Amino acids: CAFRRDRGLSNYGYTF.

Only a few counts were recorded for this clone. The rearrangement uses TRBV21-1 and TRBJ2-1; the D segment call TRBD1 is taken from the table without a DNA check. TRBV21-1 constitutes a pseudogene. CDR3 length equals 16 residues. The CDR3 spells CASSKRGRAPYNEQFF. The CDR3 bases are TGTGCCAGCAGCAAACGAGGCAGGGCTCCCTACAATGAGCAGTTCTTC.